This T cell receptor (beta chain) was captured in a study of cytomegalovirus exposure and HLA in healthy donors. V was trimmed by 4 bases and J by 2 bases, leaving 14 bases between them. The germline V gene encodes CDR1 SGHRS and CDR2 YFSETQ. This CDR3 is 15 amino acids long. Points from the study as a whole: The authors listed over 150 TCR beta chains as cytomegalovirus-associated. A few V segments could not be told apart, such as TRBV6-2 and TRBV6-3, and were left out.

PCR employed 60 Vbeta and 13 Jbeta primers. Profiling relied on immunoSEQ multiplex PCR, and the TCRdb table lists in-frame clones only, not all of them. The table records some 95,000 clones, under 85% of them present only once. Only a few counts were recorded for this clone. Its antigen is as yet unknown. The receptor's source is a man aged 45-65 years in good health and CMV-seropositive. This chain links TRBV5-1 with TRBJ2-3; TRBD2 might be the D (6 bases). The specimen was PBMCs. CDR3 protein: CASSQGTQITDTQYF. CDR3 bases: TGCGCCAGCAGCCAAGGGACTCAAATCACAGATACGCAGTATTTT.